This T cell receptor (beta chain) emerged from a study of T cell changes during pregnancy in multiple sclerosis. The sample holds one count of this clone. Sequencing used immunoSEQ multiplex PCR; TCRdb keeps in-frame clones, though not all of them. The sample contains about 51,000 clones, roughly 93% of which appear only once. The receptor was isolated from a female donor with multiple sclerosis, enrolled in a pregnancy study. This material consisted of peripheral blood, taken in the second trimester of pregnancy.

CDR3 sequence reads: CASSLSLSSYEQYF. The DNA for the CDR3 is TGTGCCAGCAGTTTGAGTCTTAGCTCCTACGAGCAGTACTTC. This chain uses TRBV27 with TRBJ2-7; D gene uncertain. This CDR3 is built from 14 residues. The V gene lost 3 bases and the J gene lost 0 bases, with 9 bases spanning the gap. Germline values: CDR1 MNHEY, CDR2 SMNVEV (reference sequence).